Each of the 4 T cell receptor beta chains below was sequenced from the same sample in a study of cytomegalovirus exposure and HLA in healthy donors. PCR involved 60 Vbeta and 13 Jbeta primers. The data were produced by immunoSEQ multiplex PCR, yet TCRdb's version contains in-frame clones alone and is incomplete. The data hold 150,000 to 200,000 clones, with roughly 80% observed a single time. The sample comprised PBMCs. All receptors derive from a man aged 18 to 30 in good health and CMV-seropositive.

The CDR3 loop reads CASTIPKGLAGGSETQYF. The CDR3 DNA follows: TGTGCCAGTACCATCCCGAAGGGACTAGCGGGAGGATCGGAGACCCAGTACTTC. The chain is built from TRBV19 and TRBJ2-5; 15 bases fit TRBD2. The V gene end was trimmed by 7 bases and the J gene end by 5 bases; junction bases not matched to a gene: 14. The length of the CDR3 is 18 residues. Germline values: CDR1 LNHDA, CDR2 SQIVND (reference sequence). Variable domain in full (rest from reference TRBV19 and TRBJ2-5): DGGITQSPKYLFRKEGQNVTLSCEQNLNHDAMYWYRQDPGQGLRLIYYSQIVNDFQKGDIAEGYSVSREKKESFPLTVTSAQKNPTAFYLCASTIPKGLAGGSETQYFGPGTRLLVL.

For the CDR3, the DNA is TGTGCCAGCAGGACCGGGACAAGGCAGTATTTT. This encodes CASRTGTRQYF. The rearrangement uses TRBV2 and TRBJ2-3; D possibly corresponds to TRBD1 (6 bases). CDR1 and CDR2 (germline): SNHLY, FYNNEI. The CDR3 totals 11 residues. Between the trimmed V and J ends, which lost 6 bases and 11 bases, there was a span of 12 bases. Based on the CDR3 plus reference TRBV2 and TRBJ2-3, the full variable domain is EPEVTQTPSHQVTQMGQEVILRCVPISNHLYFYWYRQILGQKVEFLVSFYNNEISEKSEIFDDQFSVERPDGSNFTLKIRSTKLEDSAMYFCASRTGTRQYFGPGTRLTVL.

The genes are TRBV23-1 and TRBJ2-5, with TRBD2 matching over 7 bases. TRBV23-1 is an ORF, and what it does is uncertain. The CDR3 covers 18 residues. V lost 4 bases to trimming and J lost 3 bases; unmatched junction nucleotides: 17. The DNA of the CDR3 is TGCGCCAGCAGTCCTAAGTCCTGCCGGCTGGGGAGGGAAGAGACCCAGTACTTC. The encoded protein is CASSPKSCRLGREETQYF.

The genes are TRBV6-5 and TRBJ2-4, with D maybe TRBD2 (5 bases). The CDR3 is made up of 16 amino acids. The V end lost 0 bases, the J end lost 0 bases, and 9 bases lay between the germline ends. Germline-derived CDR1 and CDR2 are MNHEY and SVGAGI. Written as DNA, the CDR3 is TGTGCCAGCAGTTACTCGGGGAGTCTAGCCAAAAACATTCAGTACTTC. This translates into CASSYSGSLAKNIQYF.